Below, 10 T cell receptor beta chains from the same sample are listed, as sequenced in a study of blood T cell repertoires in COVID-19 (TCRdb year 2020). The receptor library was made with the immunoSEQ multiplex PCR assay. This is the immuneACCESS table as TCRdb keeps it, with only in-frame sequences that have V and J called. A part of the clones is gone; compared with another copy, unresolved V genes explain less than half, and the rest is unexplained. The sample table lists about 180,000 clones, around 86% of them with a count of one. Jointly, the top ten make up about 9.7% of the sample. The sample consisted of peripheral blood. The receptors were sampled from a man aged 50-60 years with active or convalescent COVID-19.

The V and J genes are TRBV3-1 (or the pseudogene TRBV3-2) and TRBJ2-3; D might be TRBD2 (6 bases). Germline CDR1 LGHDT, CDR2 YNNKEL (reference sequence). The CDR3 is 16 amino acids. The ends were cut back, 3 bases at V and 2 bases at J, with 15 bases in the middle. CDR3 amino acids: CASSHAPGVTTDTQYF. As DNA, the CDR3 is TGTGCCAGCAGCCATGCCCCGGGAGTGACCACAGATACGCAGTATTTT.

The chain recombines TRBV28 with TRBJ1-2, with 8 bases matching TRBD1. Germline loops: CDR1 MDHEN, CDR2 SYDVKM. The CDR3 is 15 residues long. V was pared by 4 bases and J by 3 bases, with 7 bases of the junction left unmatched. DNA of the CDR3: TGTGCCAGCAGTTCGCCCCCAGGGGGCTACTATGGCTACACCTTC. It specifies CASSSPPGGYYGYTF.

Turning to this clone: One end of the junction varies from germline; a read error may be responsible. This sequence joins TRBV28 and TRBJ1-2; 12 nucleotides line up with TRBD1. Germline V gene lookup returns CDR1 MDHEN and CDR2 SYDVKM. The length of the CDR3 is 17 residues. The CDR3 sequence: CASTLGTGGRFTYGYTF. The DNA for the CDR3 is TGTGCCAGCACTTTAGGGACAGGGGGCCGGTTCACCTATGGCTACACCTTC.

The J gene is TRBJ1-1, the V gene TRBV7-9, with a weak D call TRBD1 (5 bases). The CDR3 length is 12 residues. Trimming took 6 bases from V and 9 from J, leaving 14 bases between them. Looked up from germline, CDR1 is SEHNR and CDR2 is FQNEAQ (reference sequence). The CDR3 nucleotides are TGTGCCAGCAGAACAGGCGGGGGACAAGCTTTCTTT. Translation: CASRTGGGQAFF.

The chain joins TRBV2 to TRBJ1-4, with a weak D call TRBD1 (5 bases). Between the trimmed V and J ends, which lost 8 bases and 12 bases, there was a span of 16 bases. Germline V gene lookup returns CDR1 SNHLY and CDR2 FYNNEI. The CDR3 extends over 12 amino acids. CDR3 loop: CASAETTGQLFF. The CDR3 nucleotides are TGTGCCAGCGCCGAGACCACAGGACAACTGTTTTTT.

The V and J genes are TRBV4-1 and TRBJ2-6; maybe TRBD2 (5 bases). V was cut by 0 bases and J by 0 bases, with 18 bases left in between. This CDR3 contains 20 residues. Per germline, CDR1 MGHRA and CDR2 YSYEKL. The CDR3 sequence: CASSQDKGARRSSGANVLTF. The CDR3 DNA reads TGCGCCAGCAGCCAAGATAAGGGAGCAAGACGGAGCTCTGGGGCCAACGTCCTGACTTTC.

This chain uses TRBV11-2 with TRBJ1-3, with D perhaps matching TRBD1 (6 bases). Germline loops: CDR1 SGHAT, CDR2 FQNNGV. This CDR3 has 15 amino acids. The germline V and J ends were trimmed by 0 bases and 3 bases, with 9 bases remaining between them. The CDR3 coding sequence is TGTGCCAGCAGCTTAGACAGGGGAGTTGGAAACACCATATATTTT. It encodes CASSLDRGVGNTIYF.

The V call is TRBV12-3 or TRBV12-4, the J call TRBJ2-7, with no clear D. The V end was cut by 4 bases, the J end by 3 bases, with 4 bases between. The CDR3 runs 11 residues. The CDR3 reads CASSSGYEQYF. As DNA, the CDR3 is TGTGCCAGCAGTTCGGGCTACGAGCAGTACTTC.

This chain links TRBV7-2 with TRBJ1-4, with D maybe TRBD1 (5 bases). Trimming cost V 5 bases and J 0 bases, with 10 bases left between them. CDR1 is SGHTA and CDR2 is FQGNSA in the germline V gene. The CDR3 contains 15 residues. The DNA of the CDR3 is TGTGCCAGCAGCGCGTCAGGGACAACTAATGAAAAACTGTTTTTT. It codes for CASSASGTTNEKLFF.

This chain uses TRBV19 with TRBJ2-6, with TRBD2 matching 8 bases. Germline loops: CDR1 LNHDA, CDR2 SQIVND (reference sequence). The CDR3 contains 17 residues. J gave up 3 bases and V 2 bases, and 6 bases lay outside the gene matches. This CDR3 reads CASSISPGGVGANVLTF. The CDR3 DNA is TGTGCCAGTAGTATATCGCCCGGGGGGGTTGGGGCCAACGTCCTGACTTTC.